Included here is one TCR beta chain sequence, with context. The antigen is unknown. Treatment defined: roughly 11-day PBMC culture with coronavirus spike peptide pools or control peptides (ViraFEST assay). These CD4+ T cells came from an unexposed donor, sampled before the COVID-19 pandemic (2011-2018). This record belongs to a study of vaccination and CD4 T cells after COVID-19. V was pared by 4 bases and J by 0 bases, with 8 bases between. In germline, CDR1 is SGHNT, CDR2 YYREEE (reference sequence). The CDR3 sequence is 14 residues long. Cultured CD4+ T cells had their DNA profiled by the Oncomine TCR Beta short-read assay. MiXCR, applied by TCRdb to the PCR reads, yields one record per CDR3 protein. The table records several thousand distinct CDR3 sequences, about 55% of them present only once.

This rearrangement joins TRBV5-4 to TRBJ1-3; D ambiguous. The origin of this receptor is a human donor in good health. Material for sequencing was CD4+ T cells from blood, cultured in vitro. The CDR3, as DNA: TGTGCCAGCAGCCAAGCATACTCTGGAAACACCATATATTTT. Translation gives CASSQAYSGNTIYF.